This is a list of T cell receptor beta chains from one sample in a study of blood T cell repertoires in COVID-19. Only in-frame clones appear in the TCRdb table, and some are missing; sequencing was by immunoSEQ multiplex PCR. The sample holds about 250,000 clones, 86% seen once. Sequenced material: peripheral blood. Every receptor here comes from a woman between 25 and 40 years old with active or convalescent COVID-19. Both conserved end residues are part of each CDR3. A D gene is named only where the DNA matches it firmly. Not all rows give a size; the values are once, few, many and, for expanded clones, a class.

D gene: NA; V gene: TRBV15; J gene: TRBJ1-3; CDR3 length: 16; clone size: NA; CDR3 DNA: TGTGCCACCAGCAGAGCGGGCAGGGTCTCTGGAAACACCATATATTTT; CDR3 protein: CATSRAGRVSGNTIYF
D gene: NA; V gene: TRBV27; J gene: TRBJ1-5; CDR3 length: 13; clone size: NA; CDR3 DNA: TGTGCCAGCAGTCTAGGGCGGGTTCAGCCCCAGCATTTT; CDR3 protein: CASSLGRVQPQHF
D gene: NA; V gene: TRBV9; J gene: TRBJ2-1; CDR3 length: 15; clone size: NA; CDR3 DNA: TGTGCCAGCAGTGGTGGCGGGAAGAATTCCAATGAGCAGTTCTTC; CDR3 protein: CASSGGGKNSNEQFF
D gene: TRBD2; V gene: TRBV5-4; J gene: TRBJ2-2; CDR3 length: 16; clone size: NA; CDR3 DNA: TGTGCCAGCAGCTTAAAACTAGCGGGGAACACCGGGGAGCTGTTTTTT; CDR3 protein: CASSLKLAGNTGELFF
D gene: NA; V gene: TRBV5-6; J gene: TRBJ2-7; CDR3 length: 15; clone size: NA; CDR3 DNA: TGTGCCAGCAGCTTGGCCCCGCGGGCGGCCTACGAGCAGTACTTC; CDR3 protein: CASSLAPRAAYEQYF
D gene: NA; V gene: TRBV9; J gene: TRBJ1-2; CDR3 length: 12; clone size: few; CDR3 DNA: TGTGCCAGCAGGGCCACTAACTATGGCTACACCTTC; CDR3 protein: CASRATNYGYTF
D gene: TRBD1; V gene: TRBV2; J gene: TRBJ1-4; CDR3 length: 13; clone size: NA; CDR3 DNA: TGTGCCAGCAGGACAGGGGTTGGTGAAAAACTGTTTTTT; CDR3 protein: CASRTGVGEKLFF
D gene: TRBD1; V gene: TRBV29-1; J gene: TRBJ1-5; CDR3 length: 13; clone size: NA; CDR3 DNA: TGCAGCGTATTGACAGGGAGCAATCAGCCCCAGCATTTT; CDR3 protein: CSVLTGSNQPQHF
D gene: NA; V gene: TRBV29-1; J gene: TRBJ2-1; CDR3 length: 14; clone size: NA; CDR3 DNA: TGCAGCGTTCCCTTAATGGGGGGTTACAATGAGCAGTTCTTC; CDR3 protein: CSVPLMGGYNEQFF
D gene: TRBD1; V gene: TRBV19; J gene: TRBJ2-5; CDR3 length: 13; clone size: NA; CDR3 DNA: TGTGCCAGTAGTTTGGGACAGAGAGAGACCCAGTACTTC; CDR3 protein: CASSLGQRETQYF
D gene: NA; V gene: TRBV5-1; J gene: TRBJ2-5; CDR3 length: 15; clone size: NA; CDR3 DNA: TGCGCCAGCAGCTTGGACGGTACCGGGGTAGAGACCCAGTACTTC; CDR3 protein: CASSLDGTGVETQYF
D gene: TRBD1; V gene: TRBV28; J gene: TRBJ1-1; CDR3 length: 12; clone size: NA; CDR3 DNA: TGTGCCAGCAGTTTATCCCCAGGGGGAGCTTTCTTT; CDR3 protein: CASSLSPGGAFF
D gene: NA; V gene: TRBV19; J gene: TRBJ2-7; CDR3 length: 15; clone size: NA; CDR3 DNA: TGTGCCAGTAGTATAGATCGGCAGGGGACGGGTAAGCAGTACTTC; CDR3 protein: CASSIDRQGTGKQYF
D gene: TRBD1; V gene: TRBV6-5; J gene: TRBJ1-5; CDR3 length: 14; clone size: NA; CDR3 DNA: TGTGCCAGCAGGGAGCCAGGGGGAAATCAGCCCCAGCATTTT; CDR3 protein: CASREPGGNQPQHF
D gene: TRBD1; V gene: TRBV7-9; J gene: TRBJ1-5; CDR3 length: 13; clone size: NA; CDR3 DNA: TGTGCCAGCAGCCAGGGGGCCGGTCAGCCCCAGCATTTT; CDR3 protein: CASSQGAGQPQHF
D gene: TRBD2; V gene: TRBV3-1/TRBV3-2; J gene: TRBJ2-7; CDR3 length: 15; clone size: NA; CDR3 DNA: TGTGCCAGCAGCCCAGGACTAGCGGGGGCCTACGAGCAGTACTTC; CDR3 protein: CASSPGLAGAYEQYF
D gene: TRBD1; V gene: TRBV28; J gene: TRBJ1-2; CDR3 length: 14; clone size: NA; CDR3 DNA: TGTGCCAGCAGTTTCGGACAGGGTTCCTATGGCTACACCTTC; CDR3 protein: CASSFGQGSYGYTF
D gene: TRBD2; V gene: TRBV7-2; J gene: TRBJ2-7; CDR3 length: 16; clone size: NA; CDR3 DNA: TGTGCCAGCAGCCAGCGGGGTCTAGCGGGGGGGCAAGAGCAGTACTTC; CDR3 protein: CASSQRGLAGGQEQYF
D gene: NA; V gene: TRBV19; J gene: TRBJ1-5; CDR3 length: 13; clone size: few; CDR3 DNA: TGTGCCAGTAGCACCGACAGAAATCAGCCCCAGCATTTT; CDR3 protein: CASSTDRNQPQHF
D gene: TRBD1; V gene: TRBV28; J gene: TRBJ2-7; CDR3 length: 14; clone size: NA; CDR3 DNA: TGTGCCAGCAGGACCCCCGGGACAGGGGGCGAGCAGTACTTC; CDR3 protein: CASRTPGTGGEQYF
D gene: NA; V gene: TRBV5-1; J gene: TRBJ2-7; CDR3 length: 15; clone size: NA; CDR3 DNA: TGCGCCAGCACCCTGGTTGCAGGGGATCTGGACGAGCAGTACTTC; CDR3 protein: CASTLVAGDLDEQYF
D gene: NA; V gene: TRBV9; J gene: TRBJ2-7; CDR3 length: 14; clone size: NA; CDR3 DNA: TGTGCCAGCAGCTTTTCTAGCGACTCCTACGAGCAGTACTTC; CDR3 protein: CASSFSSDSYEQYF
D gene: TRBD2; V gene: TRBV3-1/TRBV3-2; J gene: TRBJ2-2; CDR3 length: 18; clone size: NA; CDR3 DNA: TGTGCCAGCAGCCAAGAGCGGCGGGAGTATATGAACACCGGGGAGCTGTTTTTT; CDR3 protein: CASSQERREYMNTGELFF
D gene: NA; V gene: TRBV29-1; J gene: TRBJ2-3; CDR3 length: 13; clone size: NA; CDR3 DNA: TGCAGCGCTCCGGCAGGCCCCACAGATACGCAGTATTTT; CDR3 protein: CSAPAGPTDTQYF
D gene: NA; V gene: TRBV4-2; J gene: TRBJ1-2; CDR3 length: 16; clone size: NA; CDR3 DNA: TGTGCCAGCAGCCAAGATCCGGCCGGGGGAAGGGATGGCTACACCTTC; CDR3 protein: CASSQDPAGGRDGYTF
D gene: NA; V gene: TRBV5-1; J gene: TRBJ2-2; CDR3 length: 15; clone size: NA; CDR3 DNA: TGCGCCAGCAGCCCACAGGGTAGGGACACCGGGGAGCTGTTTTTT; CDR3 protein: CASSPQGRDTGELFF
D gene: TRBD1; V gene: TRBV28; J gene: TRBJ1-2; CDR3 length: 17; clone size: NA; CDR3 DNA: TGTGCCAGCAGTTTAACCCCTGGGACAGGGGGTCGCTATGGCTACACCTTC; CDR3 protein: CASSLTPGTGGRYGYTF
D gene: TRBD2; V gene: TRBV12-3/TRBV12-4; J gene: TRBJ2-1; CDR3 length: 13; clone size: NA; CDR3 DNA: TGTGCCAGCAGTCAAGGACTAGGTGAAGAGCAGTTCTTC; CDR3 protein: CASSQGLGEEQFF
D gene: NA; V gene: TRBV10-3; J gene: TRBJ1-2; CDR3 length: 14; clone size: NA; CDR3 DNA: TGTGCCATCAGTTTGGGGGAGGCTAACTATGGCTACACCTTC; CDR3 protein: CAISLGEANYGYTF
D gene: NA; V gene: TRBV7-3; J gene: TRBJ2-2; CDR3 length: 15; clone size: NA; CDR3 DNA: TGTGCCAGCAGCTTTAGGCAGGGGCGGATCGGGGAGCTGTTTTTT; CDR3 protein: CASSFRQGRIGELFF
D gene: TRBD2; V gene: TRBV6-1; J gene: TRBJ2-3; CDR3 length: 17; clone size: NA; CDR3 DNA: TGTGCCAGCAGGGAACTAGCGGGGGGACCAAGCACAGATACGCAGTATTTT; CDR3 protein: CASRELAGGPSTDTQYF
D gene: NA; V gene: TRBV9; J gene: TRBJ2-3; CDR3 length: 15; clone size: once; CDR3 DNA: TGTGCCAGCAGCGTAGCGGCGGCTAGAGGGGATACGCAGTATTTT; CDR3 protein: CASSVAAARGDTQYF
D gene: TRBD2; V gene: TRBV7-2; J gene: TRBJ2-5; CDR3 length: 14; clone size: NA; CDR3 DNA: TGTGCCAGCAGCTTAAGCGGGGTCGAAGAGACCCAGTACTTC; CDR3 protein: CASSLSGVEETQYF
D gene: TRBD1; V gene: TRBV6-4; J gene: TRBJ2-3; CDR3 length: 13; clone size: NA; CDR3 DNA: TGTGCCAGCAGTAGAGGGGGCAAAGATACGCAGTATTTT; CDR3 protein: CASSRGGKDTQYF
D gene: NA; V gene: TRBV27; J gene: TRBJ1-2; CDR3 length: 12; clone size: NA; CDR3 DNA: TGTGCCAGCAGATCGCCAGGTGAAGGCTACACCTTC; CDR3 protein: CASRSPGEGYTF
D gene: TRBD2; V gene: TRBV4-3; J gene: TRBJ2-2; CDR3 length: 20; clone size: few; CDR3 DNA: TGCGCCAGCAGCCAATCGATTCAGGGACTAGCGGGGGGGCCGAGCGGGGAGCTGTTTTTT; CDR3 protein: CASSQSIQGLAGGPSGELFF
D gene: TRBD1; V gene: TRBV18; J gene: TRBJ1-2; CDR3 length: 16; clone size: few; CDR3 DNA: TGTGCCAGCTCACCTTCCGGACAGGGGGCATCGAGTGGCTACACCTTC; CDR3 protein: CASSPSGQGASSGYTF
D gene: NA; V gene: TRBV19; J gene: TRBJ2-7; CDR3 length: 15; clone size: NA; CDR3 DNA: TGTGCCAGTAGGGACCGTCCCGGGGGCTCCTACGAGCAGTACTTC; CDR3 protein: CASRDRPGGSYEQYF
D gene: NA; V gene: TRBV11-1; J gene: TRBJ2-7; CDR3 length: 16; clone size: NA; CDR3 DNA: TGTGCCAGCAGCCCCGGCGGAAAGGGGCTCCCCTACGAGCAGTACTTC; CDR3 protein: CASSPGGKGLPYEQYF
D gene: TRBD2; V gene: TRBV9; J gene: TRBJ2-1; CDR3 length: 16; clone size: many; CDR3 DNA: TGTGCCAGCACCCCACGGGCTAGCGGGGGGGACAATGAGCAGTTCTTC; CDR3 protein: CASTPRASGGDNEQFF